The clone carrying this T cell receptor beta chain was observed a single time. Its antigen is undetermined. A read error may be the cause here, since a much bigger clone is one base away. Amplification of TCR alpha and beta CDR3 regions from RNA used iRepertoire nested multiplex PCR. TCRdb re-derived calls from the multiplex PCR reads in MiXCR, one entry per CDR3 protein. The repertoire holds some 180,000 distinct CDR3 sequences, approximately 30% seen once, with 20% to 25% in the top ten. The data originate from a study of glioma-infiltrating T cells. Findings and caveats of the study: Tissue-blood divergence was below expectation in non-neoplastic patients, above in gliomas. Only very few CDR3 sequences appeared in both tissue and blood.

The V segment lost 2 bases and the J segment 9 bases; nucleotides outside the gene matches: 11. Germline CDR1 is MGHRA and CDR2 is YSYEKL. The CDR3 contains 15 residues. The sequenced material came from glioma tissue, nonneoplastic brain tissue, or PBMCs (not recorded which). The chain is built from TRBV4-1 and TRBJ1-2; 8 positions match TRBD1. The TCR comes from a human donor with low-grade glioma or glioblastoma, undergoing nonglioma brain surgery, or in good health (not recorded which). The CDR3 DNA follows: TGCGCCAGCAGCCAAAATAGGGGGACAGGTGATAGCTACACCTTC. This gives the protein CASSQNRGTGDSYTF.